These 5 T cell receptor beta chains originate from one sample sequenced in a study of tumor-infiltrating lymphocytes in primary liver carcinoma (dated by TCRdb to the late 2010s). Total RNA and DNA were co-extracted from around 20-30 mg of bulk tissue with the AllPrep DNA/RNA mini kit, without cell sorting. Sequenced on an Illumina HiSeq 2500. Starting from 500 to 650 ng total RNA, TCRbeta-specific cDNA was produced by reverse transcription with a constant-region primer and ProtoScript II reverse transcriptase. The TCRbeta libraries were prepared through three rounds of nested multiplex PCR following a slightly modified ARM-PCR procedure. Each of the first two PCR rounds ran for around 9 cycles and used multiplex TRBV1-TRBV30 forward primers together with a Cbeta reverse primer. The public reads were reprocessed in TCRdb via fastp at Q25 and MiXCR, keeping in-frame beta chains. Rows with a matching CDR3 protein are joined into one entry that keeps the most common DNA and genes. The sample contains about 41,000 distinct CDR3 sequences, approximately 70% of them found a single time. The ten largest clones represent 19% of the sample.

Sequencing was performed on liver tumor tissue from sampling region 2. This specimen's cell subset or site label, per the study, means: tumor region T2, inferior pole. The source of these receptors is a man between 40 and 49 years old with primary liver carcinoma and hepatitis B virus infection.

Notes on this clonotype: At one end the junction does not follow the germline gene, possibly because of a read error. This chain joins TRBV14 and TRBJ2-3, with unresolved D. The CDR3 extends over 16 amino acids. Germline V lookup: CDR1 SGHDN, CDR2 FVKESK. The CDR3 bases are TGTGTCAGCAGCCAAGATTCAGGTCTCAACACAGATACTCAGTATTTT. Translation: CVSSQDSGLNTDTQYF.

Comments on this clonotype: As the CDR3 is not closed by the conserved phenylalanine or tryptophan, this likely results from a read error. The limits of the CDR3 on the DNA are not certain, so only TCRdb's listed CDR3 is given. This chain connects TRBV21-1 to TRBJ2-7; the tabulated D call, TRBD1, remains unverified against the DNA. TRBV21-1 is a pseudogene. From its first to its last residue, the CDR3 has 15 amino acids. CDR3 in amino acids: CVSSTGTERYYEQYI.

This clonotype has a single count. The junction does not match germline at one end; this may be a read error. The gene calls are TRBV6-1 and TRBJ1-2, with TRBD1 matching over 7 bases. Germline CDR1 and CDR2: MNHNS and SASEGT. This CDR3 spans 14 amino acids. The CDR3 nucleotides are TGTGCCAGCTGTGATTCGGGGACAGTCTATGGCTACACCTTC. Its translation: CASCDSGTVYGYTF.

The chain couples TRBV5-1 to TRBJ1-2; TRBD1 might be the D (5 bases). The germline gives CDR1 SGHRS, CDR2 YFSETQ. This CDR3 spans 15 amino acids. V dropped 0 bases and J dropped 12 bases, with 21 bases sitting between them. This chain's CDR3 is CASSLERVTGDGHTF. The CDR3 region has the DNA TGCGCCAGCAGCTTGGAGAGGGTCACGGGGGATGGTCACACCTTC.

A word on this clonotype: An end of the junction differs from the germline gene, which may be a read error. In nucleotides, the CDR3 is TGCGGCGGCAGCCAAGATCACGGCACAGATACTCAGTACTTT. This codes for CGGSQDHGTDTQYF. The chain uses TRBV4-3 and TRBJ2-3; D is unclear. The germline V gene encodes CDR1 LGHNA and CDR2 YSLEER. CDR3 length equals 14 residues.